The rows below give T cell receptor beta chains drawn from one sample of a study of blood T cell repertoires in COVID-19. Measured with immunoSEQ multiplex PCR; TCRdb has only the in-frame clones, and not every one. This sample carries a few hundred thousand clones, around 89% of them seen once, and the ten largest clones take 1.2%. Sample: peripheral blood. The receptors shown here come from a man in his forties or fifties with acute or convalescent COVID-19. Both conserved end residues are part of each CDR3. A D gene is named only where the DNA matches it firmly. The size field is filled for only some rows; it gives once, few, many or a size class.

15	-	TRBJ2-1	-	TRBV4-3	TGCGCCAGCAGCCAAGAGACAAGCTCCTACAATGAGCAGTTCTTC	CASSQETSSYNEQFF
15	TRBD2	TRBJ2-7	-	TRBV7-8	TGTGCCAGCAGTCCATGGGGCGGGAGCCCCAACGAGCAGTACTTC	CASSPWGGSPNEQYF
15	-	TRBJ1-1	-	TRBV7-2	TGTGCCAGCAGCTTAGCGGTAGGGGCGAGGACTGAAGCTTTCTTT	CASSLAVGARTEAFF
16	-	TRBJ2-2	-	TRBV11-2	TGTGCCAGCAGCTTAGTGGGCGGGGATAACACCGGGGAGCTGTTTTTT	CASSLVGGDNTGELFF
15	TRBD1	TRBJ1-4	-	TRBV4-1	TGCGCCAGCAGCCAAGTAACAGGGGCTAATGAAAAACTGTTTTTT	CASSQVTGANEKLFF
12	-	TRBJ1-2	-	TRBV3-1/TRBV3-2	TGTGCCAGCAGCCAGTCAGGAATTGGCTACACCTTC	CASSQSGIGYTF
15	TRBD1	TRBJ1-1	-	TRBV5-1	TGCGCCAGCAGCTTGGCGGGACAGATGAACACTGAAGCTTTCTTT	CASSLAGQMNTEAFF
14	TRBD1	TRBJ2-7	once	TRBV10-3	TGTGCCATCAGGTCAACAGGGGATACTAACGAGCAGTACTTC	CAIRSTGDTNEQYF
15	TRBD1	TRBJ1-1	-	TRBV3-1/TRBV3-2	TGTGCCAGCAGGGTGGGACAGCTTAAGAACACTGAAGCTTTCTTT	CASRVGQLKNTEAFF
12	-	TRBJ1-5	-	TRBV19	TGTGCCAGTAGTACTAACAATCAGCCCCAGCATTTT	CASSTNNQPQHF
13	TRBD1	TRBJ2-1	-	TRBV2	TGTGCCAGCAGCGACACAGGGGGCGGTGAGCAGTTCTTC	CASSDTGGGEQFF
14	TRBD1	TRBJ2-7	-	TRBV19	TGTGCCAGCAAGTACGGGACAGGAAACTACGAGCAGTACTTC	CASKYGTGNYEQYF
16	TRBD2	TRBJ2-1	-	TRBV6-1	TGTGCCAGCAGTGAAGCACCAGCGGGAGCCTACAATGAGCAGTTCTTC	CASSEAPAGAYNEQFF
14	-	TRBJ1-1	once	TRBV29-1	TGCAGCGCCAAACAGGGAAACATGAACACTGAAGCTTTCTTT	CSAKQGNMNTEAFF
15	TRBD1	TRBJ1-1	-	TRBV28	TGTGCCAGCAGTTTCCAATCAGGGGGCTGGACTGAAGCTTTCTTT	CASSFQSGGWTEAFF
14	-	TRBJ1-4	-	TRBV7-9	TGTGCCAGCACTCTAGGGGGGGTTGAGGAAAAACTGTTTTTT	CASTLGGVEEKLFF
15	TRBD1	TRBJ1-1	-	TRBV10-3	TGTGCCATCAGTGAGTCGACAGGGAGTAACACTGAAGCTTTCTTT	CAISESTGSNTEAFF
13	TRBD2	TRBJ2-7	once	TRBV29-1	TGCAGCGTTGAAGGCGGGAGCCTGTACGAGCAGTACTTC	CSVEGGSLYEQYF
15	-	TRBJ2-3	-	TRBV4-1	TGCGCCAGCAGCCAAGAGGATGGGGCGGCAGATACGCAGTATTTT	CASSQEDGAADTQYF
16	-	TRBJ1-2	-	TRBV7-8	TGTGCCAGCACCCATGAGGACCTGGGAGCTAACTATGGCTACACCTTC	CASTHEDLGANYGYTF
14	-	TRBJ2-5	once	TRBV2	TGTGCCAGCAGTGAAGAGTTGGGAGCAGGGACCCAGTACTTC	CASSEELGAGTQYF
15	-	TRBJ1-4	once	TRBV25-1	TGTGCCAGCAGTGATCAATTAGGGGGTAATGAAAAACTGTTTTTT	CASSDQLGGNEKLFF
16	-	TRBJ2-1	few	TRBV9	TGTGCCAGCAGCGTAGAGGGCAGGGGAGGGTACAATGAGCAGTTCTTC	CASSVEGRGGYNEQFF
17	TRBD1	TRBJ1-1	-	TRBV7-8	TGTGCCAGCAGCTTAGTCCCCAGGGGGCTTTCGGACACTGAAGCTTTCTTT	CASSLVPRGLSDTEAFF
13	-	TRBJ1-1	few	TRBV7-3	TGTGCCAGCAGCGCTGCGGTGGCCACTGAAGCTTTCTTT	CASSAAVATEAFF
15	-	TRBJ2-7	few	TRBV7-2	TGTGCCAGCAGCTTAGAGTCTACTACCTACTACGAGCAGTACTTC	CASSLESTTYYEQYF
14	-	TRBJ2-5	-	TRBV6-5	TGTGCCAGCAGTTACTCCCTTTACCAAGAGACCCAGTACTTC	CASSYSLYQETQYF
13	-	TRBJ1-1	-	TRBV19	TGTGCCAGCAGGGCAGGGCGAGCCACTGAAGCTTTCTTT	CASRAGRATEAFF
20	-	TRBJ2-3	-	TRBV28	TGTGCCAGCAGTTTGCCCTCGGGAGGGGGCGAGACTAAAAGCACAGATACGCAGTATTTT	CASSLPSGGGETKSTDTQYF
13	-	TRBJ1-1	-	TRBV24-1	TGTGCCACCACTCTAGGGGTTGGCACTGAAGCTTTCTTT	CATTLGVGTEAFF
14	-	TRBJ2-4	-	TRBV28	TGTGCCAGCAGTTTTGCAGGGGATCAGTACATTCAGTACTTC	CASSFAGDQYIQYF
15	-	TRBJ1-4	-	TRBV7-3	TGTGCCAGCAGCTTACTCGGGGGGTATAATGAAAAACTGTTTTTT	CASSLLGGYNEKLFF
16	-	TRBJ1-4	-	TRBV19	TGTGCCAGTAGTTCCAGGATGCTAGGGGGTAATGAAAAACTGTTTTTT	CASSSRMLGGNEKLFF
16	TRBD1	TRBJ2-2	-	TRBV27	TGTGCCAGCAGCGCGACAGGGCGAAGTTCATCCGGGGAGCTGTTTTTT	CASSATGRSSSGELFF
13	-	TRBJ2-1	-	TRBV12-3/TRBV12-4	TGTGCCAGCAGTTTGAGGTTGGTTAATGAGCAGTTCTTC	CASSLRLVNEQFF
16	-	TRBJ2-7	once	TRBV2	TGTGCCAGCAGTGAAGCGCTTCCAGGGGCTTCCTACGAGCAGTACTTC	CASSEALPGASYEQYF
12	TRBD1	TRBJ1-1	-	TRBV5-1	TGCGCCAGCAGACAGGGGGCCACTGAAGCTTTCTTT	CASRQGATEAFF
12	-	TRBJ2-7	-	TRBV7-9	TGTGCCAGCAGCTTAGACTTTCACGAGCAGTACTTC	CASSLDFHEQYF
15	-	TRBJ1-2	-	TRBV5-6	TGTGCCAGCAGCTGGGGACACGGCGATAACTATGGCTACACCTTC	CASSWGHGDNYGYTF
17	-	TRBJ1-1	-	TRBV11-1	TGTGCCAGCAGCTTAGCGGCCTCGGGTGGTCAGGGAACTGAAGCTTTCTTT	CASSLAASGGQGTEAFF
15	TRBD2	TRBJ2-7	once	TRBV7-2	TGTGCCAGCAGCGATTGGACTAGCGGGGGCTACGAGCAGTACTTC	CASSDWTSGGYEQYF
14	TRBD1	TRBJ2-7	-	TRBV29-1	TGCAGCGTAGCCCGCGCACAGGGGACCTACGAGCAGTACTTC	CSVARAQGTYEQYF
16	-	TRBJ1-2	-	TRBV2	TGTGCCAGCAGTGAAAGTCGGCAGGGACACTGGAGTGGCTACACCTTC	CASSESRQGHWSGYTF
13	-	TRBJ2-7	-	TRBV27	TGTGCCAGCAGTTCTACAGGGACCTACGAGCAGTACTTC	CASSSTGTYEQYF
14	-	TRBJ1-4	-	TRBV4-1	TGCGCCAGCAGCCATCCGACTGGTGGTGAAAAACTGTTTTTT	CASSHPTGGEKLFF
13	TRBD2	TRBJ2-7	-	TRBV19	TGTGCCAGTAAGACTAGCGGGAGTTACGAGCAGTACTTC	CASKTSGSYEQYF
21	TRBD2	TRBJ2-1	-	TRBV11-3	TGTGCCAGCAGCTTAGAAGGACAGGGAAGACTAGCGGGGGACCAAAACAATGAGCAGTTCTTC	CASSLEGQGRLAGDQNNEQFF
14	-	TRBJ2-1	-	TRBV29-1	TGCAGCGTTTACGACAACGGGAGATACGGTGAGCAGTTCTTC	CSVYDNGRYGEQFF
13	TRBD1	TRBJ1-5	-	TRBV7-9	TGTGCCAGCAGCCCTGGACAGGCCGACCCCCAGCATTTT	CASSPGQADPQHF
14	-	TRBJ2-7	-	TRBV5-1	TGCGCCAGCAGCTTGGGTTCGGGATCCTACGAGCAGTACTTC	CASSLGSGSYEQYF
14	-	TRBJ2-3	-	TRBV7-7	TGTGCTAGCAGCTTAGGGGAGGCCACCGATACGCAGTATTTT	CASSLGEATDTQYF
18	TRBD1	TRBJ1-5	-	TRBV3-1/TRBV3-2	TGTGCCAGCAGCCAGACCCTGGACAGGGGGGTGTTCATTCAGCCCCAGCATTTT	CASSQTLDRGVFIQPQHF
13	-	TRBJ1-2	once	TRBV15	TGTGCCACCAGCAGAGTGGGCACCTATGGCTACACCTTC	CATSRVGTYGYTF
15	TRBD1	TRBJ1-6	-	TRBV4-1	TGCGCCAGCAGCCAAGTCGAGACAGGGACGTCACCCCTCCACTTT	CASSQVETGTSPLHF
13	TRBD1	TRBJ1-1	-	TRBV7-9	TGTGCCAGCGGACAGGGAGGGCACACTGAAGCTTTCTTT	CASGQGGHTEAFF
13	TRBD1	TRBJ2-7	many	TRBV28	TGTGCCAGCAGTCGGGACAGGGCGTACGAGCAGTACTTC	CASSRDRAYEQYF
15	TRBD1	TRBJ1-4	once	TRBV7-2	TGTGCCAGCAGCTTATCCCCGACAGGGAATGAAAAACTGTTTTTT	CASSLSPTGNEKLFF
15	TRBD1	TRBJ2-1	-	TRBV5-4	TGTGCCAGCAGCTTGGGACAGGGGCCTTACAATGAGCAGTTCTTC	CASSLGQGPYNEQFF
19	TRBD2	TRBJ2-1	-	TRBV5-4	TGTGCCAGCAGCTTGCCTGGGGTAGCGGGAGGGTACTCCTACAATGAGCAGTTCTTC	CASSLPGVAGGYSYNEQFF